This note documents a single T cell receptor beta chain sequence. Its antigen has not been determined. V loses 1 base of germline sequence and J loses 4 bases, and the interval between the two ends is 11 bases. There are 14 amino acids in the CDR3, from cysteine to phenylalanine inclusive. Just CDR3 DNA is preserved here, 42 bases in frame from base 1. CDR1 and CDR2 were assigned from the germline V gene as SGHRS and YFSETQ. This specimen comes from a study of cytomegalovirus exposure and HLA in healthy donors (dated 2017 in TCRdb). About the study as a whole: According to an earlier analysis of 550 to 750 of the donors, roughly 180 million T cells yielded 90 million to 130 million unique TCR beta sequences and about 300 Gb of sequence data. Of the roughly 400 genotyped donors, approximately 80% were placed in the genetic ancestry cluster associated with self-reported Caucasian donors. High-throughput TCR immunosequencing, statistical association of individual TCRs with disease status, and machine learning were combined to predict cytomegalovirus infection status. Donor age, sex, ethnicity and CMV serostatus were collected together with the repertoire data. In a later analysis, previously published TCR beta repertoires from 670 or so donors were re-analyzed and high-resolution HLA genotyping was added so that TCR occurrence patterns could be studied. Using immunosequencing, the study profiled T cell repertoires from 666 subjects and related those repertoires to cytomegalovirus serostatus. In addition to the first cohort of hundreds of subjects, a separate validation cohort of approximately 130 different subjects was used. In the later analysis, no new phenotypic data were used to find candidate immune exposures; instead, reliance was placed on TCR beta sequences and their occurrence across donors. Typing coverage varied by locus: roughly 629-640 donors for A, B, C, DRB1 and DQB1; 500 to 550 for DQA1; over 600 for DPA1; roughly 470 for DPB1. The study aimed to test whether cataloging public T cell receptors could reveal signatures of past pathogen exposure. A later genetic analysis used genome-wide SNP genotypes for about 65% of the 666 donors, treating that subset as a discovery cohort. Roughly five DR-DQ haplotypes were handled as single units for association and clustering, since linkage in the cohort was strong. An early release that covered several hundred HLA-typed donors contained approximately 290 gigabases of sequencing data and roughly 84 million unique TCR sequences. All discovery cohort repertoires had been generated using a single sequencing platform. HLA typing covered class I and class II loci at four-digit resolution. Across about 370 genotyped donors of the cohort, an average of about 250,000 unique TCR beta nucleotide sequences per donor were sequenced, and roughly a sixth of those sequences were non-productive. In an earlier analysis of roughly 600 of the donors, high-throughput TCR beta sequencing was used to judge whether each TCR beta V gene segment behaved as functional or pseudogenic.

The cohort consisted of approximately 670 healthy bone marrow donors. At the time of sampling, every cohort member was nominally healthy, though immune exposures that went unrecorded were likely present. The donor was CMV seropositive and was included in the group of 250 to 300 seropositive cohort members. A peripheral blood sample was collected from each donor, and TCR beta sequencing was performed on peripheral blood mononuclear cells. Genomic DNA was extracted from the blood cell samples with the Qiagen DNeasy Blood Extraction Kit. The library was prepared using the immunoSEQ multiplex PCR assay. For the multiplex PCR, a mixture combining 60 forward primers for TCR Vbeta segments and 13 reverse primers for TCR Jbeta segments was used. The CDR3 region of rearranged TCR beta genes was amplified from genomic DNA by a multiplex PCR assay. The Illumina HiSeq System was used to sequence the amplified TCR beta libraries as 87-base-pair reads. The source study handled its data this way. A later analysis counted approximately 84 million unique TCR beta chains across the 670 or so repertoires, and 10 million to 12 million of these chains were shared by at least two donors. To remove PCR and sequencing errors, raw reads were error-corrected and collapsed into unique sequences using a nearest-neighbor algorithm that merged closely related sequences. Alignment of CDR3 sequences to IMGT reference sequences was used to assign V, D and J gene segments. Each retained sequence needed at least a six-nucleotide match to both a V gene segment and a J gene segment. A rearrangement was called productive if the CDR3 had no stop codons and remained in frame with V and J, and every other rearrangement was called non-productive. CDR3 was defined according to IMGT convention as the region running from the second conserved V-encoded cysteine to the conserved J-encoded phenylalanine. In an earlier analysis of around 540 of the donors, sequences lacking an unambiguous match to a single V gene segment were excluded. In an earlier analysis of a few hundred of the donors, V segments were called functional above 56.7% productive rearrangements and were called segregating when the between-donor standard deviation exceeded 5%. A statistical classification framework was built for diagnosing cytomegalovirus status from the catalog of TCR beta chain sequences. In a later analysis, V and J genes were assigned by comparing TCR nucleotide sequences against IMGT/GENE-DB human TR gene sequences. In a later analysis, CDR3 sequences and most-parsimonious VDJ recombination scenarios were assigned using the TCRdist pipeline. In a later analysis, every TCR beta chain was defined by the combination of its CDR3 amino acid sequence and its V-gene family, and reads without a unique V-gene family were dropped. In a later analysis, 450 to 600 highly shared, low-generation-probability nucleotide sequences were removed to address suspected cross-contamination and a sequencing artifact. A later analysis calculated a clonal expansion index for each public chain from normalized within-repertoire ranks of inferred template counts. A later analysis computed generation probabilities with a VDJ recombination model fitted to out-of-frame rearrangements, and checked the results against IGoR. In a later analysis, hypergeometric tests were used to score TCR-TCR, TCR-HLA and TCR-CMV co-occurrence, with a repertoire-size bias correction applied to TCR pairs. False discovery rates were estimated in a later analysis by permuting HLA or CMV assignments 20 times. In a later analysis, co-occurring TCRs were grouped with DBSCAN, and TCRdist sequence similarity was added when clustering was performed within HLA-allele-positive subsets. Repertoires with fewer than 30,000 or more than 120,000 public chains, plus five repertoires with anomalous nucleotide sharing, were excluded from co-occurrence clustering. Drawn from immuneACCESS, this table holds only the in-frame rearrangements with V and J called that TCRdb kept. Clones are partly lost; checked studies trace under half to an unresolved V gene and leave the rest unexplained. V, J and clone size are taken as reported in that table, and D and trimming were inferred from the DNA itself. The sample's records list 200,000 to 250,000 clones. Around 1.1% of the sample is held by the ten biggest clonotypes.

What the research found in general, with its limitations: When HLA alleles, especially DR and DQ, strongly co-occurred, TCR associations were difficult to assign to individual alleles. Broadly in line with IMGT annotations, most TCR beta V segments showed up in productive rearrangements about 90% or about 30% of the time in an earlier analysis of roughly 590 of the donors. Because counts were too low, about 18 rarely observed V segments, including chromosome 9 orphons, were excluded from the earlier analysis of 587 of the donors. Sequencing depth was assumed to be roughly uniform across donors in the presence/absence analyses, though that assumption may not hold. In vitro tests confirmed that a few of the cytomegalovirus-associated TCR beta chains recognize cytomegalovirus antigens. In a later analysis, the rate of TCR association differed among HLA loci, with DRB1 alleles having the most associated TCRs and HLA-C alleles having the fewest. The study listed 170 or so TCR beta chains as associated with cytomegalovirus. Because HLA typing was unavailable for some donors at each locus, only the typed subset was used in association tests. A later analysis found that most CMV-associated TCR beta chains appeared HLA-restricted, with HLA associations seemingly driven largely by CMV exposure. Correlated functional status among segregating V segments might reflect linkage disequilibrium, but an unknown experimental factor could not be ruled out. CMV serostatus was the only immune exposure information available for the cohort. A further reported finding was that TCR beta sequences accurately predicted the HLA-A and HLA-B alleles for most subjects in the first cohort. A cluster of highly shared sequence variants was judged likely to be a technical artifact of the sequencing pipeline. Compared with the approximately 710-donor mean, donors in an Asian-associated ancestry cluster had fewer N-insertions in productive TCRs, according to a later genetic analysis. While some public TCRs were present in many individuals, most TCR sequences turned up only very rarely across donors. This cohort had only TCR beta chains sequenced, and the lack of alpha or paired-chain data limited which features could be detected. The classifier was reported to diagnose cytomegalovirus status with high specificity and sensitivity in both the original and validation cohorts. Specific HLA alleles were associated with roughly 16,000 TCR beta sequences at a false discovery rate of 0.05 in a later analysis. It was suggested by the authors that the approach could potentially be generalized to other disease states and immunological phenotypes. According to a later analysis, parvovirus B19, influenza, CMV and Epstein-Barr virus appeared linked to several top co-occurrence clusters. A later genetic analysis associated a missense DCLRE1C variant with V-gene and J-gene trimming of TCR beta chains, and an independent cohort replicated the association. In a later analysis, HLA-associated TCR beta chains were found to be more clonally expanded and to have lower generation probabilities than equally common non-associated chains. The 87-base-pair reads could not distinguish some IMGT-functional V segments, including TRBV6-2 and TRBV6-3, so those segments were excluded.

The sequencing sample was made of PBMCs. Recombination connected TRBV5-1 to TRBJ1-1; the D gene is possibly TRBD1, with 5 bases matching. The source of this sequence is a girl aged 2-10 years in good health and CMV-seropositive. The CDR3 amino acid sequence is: CASSLTGVGTEAFF. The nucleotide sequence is TGCGCCAGCAGCTTGACGGGGGTGGGCACTGAAGCTTTCTTT.